One and the same sample provided the 27 T cell receptor beta chains below, sequenced in a study of T cells in Graves' hyperthyroidism and ophthalmopathy. It was RNA transcripts that yielded the amplified TCR beta CDR3 regions. During a first-round RT-PCR of the TCR CDR3, the HTBI primer set was used. TCRdb independently ran MiXCR on the multiplex PCR reads; one entry per CDR3 protein. Of under 400,000 distinct CDR3 sequences detected, around 25% appear once; the ten largest clones hold 70% to 75%. Sequenced input: blood. The receptor source for this set is a man aged 45-65 years with Graves' hyperthyroidism.

Many counts were recorded for this clonotype. The chain employs TRBV12-3 or TRBV12-4 and TRBJ2-1, with 14 nucleotides matching TRBD2. The CDR3 runs to 15 residues. V was clipped by 4 bases and J by 9 bases; unmatched bases: 5. CDR3 in DNA: TGTGCCAGCAGTTCCGGGACTAGCGGGAGAGGTGAGCAGTTCTTC. This codes for CASSSGTSGRGEQFF.

The chain links TRBV19 to TRBJ2-7; 9 bases match TRBD2. J gave up 1 base and V 5 bases, and 6 bases lay outside the gene matches. This CDR3 comprises 15 residues. Germline CDR1 LNHDA, CDR2 SQIVND (reference sequence). This CDR3 reads CASSSPSGASYEQYF. CDR3 bases: TGTGCCAGTAGTTCGCCTAGCGGGGCTTCCTACGAGCAGTACTTC.

This clonotype was picked up a small number of times. The rearrangement uses TRBV9 and TRBJ2-3, with D possibly being TRBD2 (6 bases). Germline CDR1 and CDR2: SGDLS and YYNGEE. The V gene lost 3 bases and the J gene lost 4 bases, with 12 bases spanning the gap. There are 14 residues in the CDR3. Written as DNA, the CDR3 is TGTGCCAGCAGCGCCCATCCGGGGGCAGATACGCAGTATTTT. Amino acids: CASSAHPGADTQYF.

The sample holds many counts of this clonotype. The V and J genes are TRBV12-3 or TRBV12-4 and TRBJ2-1; 8 bases map to TRBD1. V shed 2 bases, J shed 4 bases, and the junction held 16 bases outside the gene matches. The CDR3 spans 19 residues. The CDR3 nucleotides are TGTGCCAGCAGTTTACGGGCCCACTATGGGGACAGGATGTACAATGAGCAGTTCTTC. Translated, it gives CASSLRAHYGDRMYNEQFF.

This clonotype has only a few counts. The chain couples TRBV6-1 to TRBJ2-2; D is tentatively TRBD1 or TRBD2 (5 bases each). CDR1 and CDR2 (germline): MNHNS, SASEGT. This CDR3 region has 15 residues. Trimming left V 6 bases short and J 2 bases short, with 13 bases between. The CDR3 sequence: CASRLSGTNTGELFF. CDR3 nucleotides: TGTGCCAGCAGGCTCTCCGGGACCAACACCGGGGAGCTGTTTTTT.

This clonotype was seen a few times. The rearrangement links TRBV3-1 to TRBJ1-2, with 9 nucleotides matching TRBD1. Germline trimming cut 1 base from V and 6 bases from J; bases unmatched to any gene: 6. This CDR3 contains 15 residues. The germline gives CDR1 LGHDT, CDR2 YNNKEL (reference sequence). CDR3 region: CASSQVGTGSDGYTF. The CDR3 DNA reads TGTGCCAGCAGCCAAGTGGGGACAGGGTCTGATGGCTACACCTTC.

The chain joins TRBV7-2 to TRBJ1-1; TRBD1 matches 7 bases. The CDR3 sequence is 14 residues long. After removal of 3 bases from V and 4 bases from J, the junction contained 5 bases not matched to a gene. The germline gives CDR1 SGHTA, CDR2 FQGNSA. As DNA, the CDR3 is TGTGCCAGCAGCTTCCTGCCAGGGGGCACTGAAGCTTTCTTT. Translation: CASSFLPGGTEAFF.

This clonotype appeared many times. The rearrangement joins TRBV3-1 to TRBJ1-1; D unclear. Germline values: CDR1 LGHDT, CDR2 YNNKEL (reference sequence). Deletions cut 1 base from V and 7 bases from J, with 10 bases between. There are 13 residues in the CDR3. The CDR3 DNA is TGTGCCAGCAGCCAAGTAGGGTATGGTGAAGCTTTCTTT. Translation gives CASSQVGYGEAFF. The full variable domain, rest sourced from reference TRBV3-1 and TRBJ1-1, is DTAVSQTPKYLVTQMGNDKSIKCEQNLGHDTMYWYKQDSKKFLKIMFSYNNKELIINETVPNRFSPKSPDKAHLNLHINSLELGDSAVYFCASSQVGYGEAFFGQGTRLTVV.

This chain connects TRBV2 to TRBJ2-1; 7 bases are shared with TRBD1. V lost 6 bases, J lost 8 bases, and 4 bases stayed unmatched. Germline CDR1 and CDR2: SNHLY and FYNNEI. This CDR3 is built from 12 residues. The CDR3 coding sequence is TGTGCCAGCAGCGACACAGGGGATGAGCAGTTCTTC. Encoded protein: CASSDTGDEQFF.

CDR3 in DNA: TGTGCCGCCCAAGGGGGGAAGGGGGAGCTGTTTTTT. It specifies CAAQGGKGELFF. The J gene is TRBJ2-2, the V gene TRBV6-2 or TRBV6-3; D is possibly TRBD1 or TRBD2 (6 bases each). Germline CDR1 MNHEY, CDR2 SVGEGT. CDR3 length: 12 amino acids. The V end was cut by 11 bases, the J end by 8 bases, with 15 bases between.

This chain joins TRBV10-3 and TRBJ1-1, with 9 nucleotides matching TRBD1. J lost 5 bases, V lost 2 bases, and 15 bases had no gene match. CDR1 is ENHRY and CDR2 is SYGVKD in the germline V gene. The CDR3 is made up of 18 amino acids. CDR3 sequence: CAISEGLNGDREITEAFF. The CDR3 coding sequence is TGTGCCATCAGTGAGGGACTTAACGGGGACAGGGAAATTACTGAAGCTTTCTTT.

This clonotype was detected only a few times. The chain uses TRBV12-3 or TRBV12-4 and TRBJ2-5; 10 nucleotides align to TRBD2. This CDR3 is 16 amino acids long. J was trimmed by 4 bases and V by 6 bases; bases with no gene match: 11. CDR3 in DNA: TGTGCCAGCAGGGGCAGGGCTAGCGGGAGTCCAGAGACCCAGTACTTC. This encodes CASRGRASGSPETQYF.

J is TRBJ2-1 and V is TRBV5-1; 8 nucleotides match TRBD2. V shed 4 bases, J shed 6 bases, and the junction held 9 bases outside the gene matches. CDR1 and CDR2 from the germline V gene are SGHRS and YFSETQ. The CDR3 extends over 15 amino acids. The CDR3 protein is CASSNREGGFNEQFF. CDR3 coding DNA: TGCGCCAGCAGCAATCGGGAGGGCGGATTCAATGAGCAGTTCTTC.

This rearrangement joins TRBV19 to TRBJ2-6; D remains ambiguous. This CDR3 is 15 amino acids long. Trimming removed 5 bases from V and 1 base from J, with 9 bases in between. Looked up from germline, CDR1 is LNHDA and CDR2 is SQIVND (reference sequence). DNA of the CDR3: TGTGCCAGTAGTCAACCGGTATCTGGGGCCAACGTCCTGACTTTC. Translating it yields CASSQPVSGANVLTF.

This CDR3 is CASSSDPTSYNEQFF. In DNA, the CDR3 is TGTGCCAGCAGCTCCGACCCGACGTCCTACAATGAGCAGTTCTTC. This chain links TRBV6-1 with TRBJ2-1; no reliable D call. Germline V lookup: CDR1 MNHNS, CDR2 SASEGT. V lost 6 bases and J lost 1, with 13 bases in between. There are 15 residues in the CDR3.

This chain links TRBV12-3 or TRBV12-4 with TRBJ2-7, with 9 bases lining up with TRBD1. V was pared by 10 bases and J by 2 bases, with 3 bases of the junction left unmatched. This CDR3 is built from 12 residues. This CDR3 reads CATRQGAYEQYF. The CDR3 region has the DNA TGTGCCACAAGACAGGGGGCCTACGAGCAGTACTTC.

This clonotype appeared many times. V usage is TRBV7-2 and J usage is TRBJ1-1; D ambiguous. The CDR3 totals 15 residues. Germline V gives CDR1 SGHTA, CDR2 FQGNSA. Trimming took 1 base from V and 5 from J, leaving 14 bases between them. CDR3 sequence reads: CASSLERRGGTEAFF. The CDR3 nucleotides are TGTGCCAGCAGCTTAGAGCGGCGGGGTGGAACTGAAGCTTTCTTT.

This chain connects TRBV27 to TRBJ2-6; D gene ambiguous. The CDR3 totals 15 residues. Between the trimmed V and J ends, which lost 3 bases and 0 bases, there was a span of 6 bases. CDR1 MNHEY and CDR2 SMNVEV come from the germline V gene (reference sequence). CDR3 nucleotides: TGTGCCAGCAGTTTTTTCGCCTCTGGGGCCAACGTCCTGACTTTC. It translates to CASSFFASGANVLTF.

This clonotype came up a few times. V and J are TRBV18 and TRBJ1-4; D not certain. V shed 8 bases and J shed 0 bases, with 7 bases lying between them. The CDR3 is 13 residues long. In germline, CDR1 is KGHSH, CDR2 LQKENI. This chain's CDR3 is CASTPSTNEKLFF. CDR3 nucleotides: TGTGCCAGCACGCCTTCAACTAATGAAAAACTGTTTTTT.

A single count supports this clonotype. The V call is TRBV3-1, the J call TRBJ2-7; D may be TRBD1 (6 bases). The CDR3 sequence is 14 residues long. Germline V gives CDR1 LGHDT, CDR2 YNNKEL (reference sequence). Trimming cost V 0 bases and J 5 bases, with 11 bases left between them. This CDR3 reads CASSQDREGDEQYF. The CDR3 DNA follows: TGTGCCAGCAGCCAAGATCGCGAGGGGGACGAGCAGTACTTC.

As regards this clonotype: A much larger clone differs by one base, so this may be a read error. CDR3 bases: TGTGCCAGCAGCCCGACTAGCGGGCGCTCCTACAATGAGCAGTTCTTC. Translation: CASSPTSGRSYNEQFF. This chain uses TRBV14 with TRBJ2-1; 10 nucleotides match TRBD2. With V trimmed by 4 bases and J by 0 bases, 3 bases remained unmatched. Germline values: CDR1 SGHDN, CDR2 FVKESK. This CDR3 region has 16 residues.

The V and J genes are TRBV9 and TRBJ2-5; weak D call: TRBD1 (5 bases). V lost 0 bases, J lost 3 bases, and 12 bases lay in between. The CDR3 spans 15 residues. CDR1 and CDR2 (germline): SGDLS, YYNGEE. CDR3 residues: CASSVGRGGEETQYF. The DNA of the CDR3 is TGTGCCAGCAGCGTAGGAAGGGGCGGAGAAGAGACCCAGTACTTC.

This clonotype was seen repeatedly, ten times or more. The chain is built from TRBV3-1 and TRBJ2-7, with D unresolved. V gave up 4 bases and J gave up 6 bases, with 13 bases separating them. The germline V gene encodes CDR1 LGHDT and CDR2 YNNKEL (reference sequence). The CDR3 has 13 amino acids. The CDR3, as DNA: TGTGCCAGCAGCCCTGGCCCTGGACGCGAGCAGTACTTC. It yields the protein CASSPGPGREQYF.

This clonotype turned up a few times. The chain employs TRBV7-2 and TRBJ1-4; 8 nucleotides agree with TRBD1. The CDR3 has 15 amino acids. Trimming at V came to 3 bases and at J to 4 bases, leaving 4 bases not matched to a gene. Germline V gene lookup returns CDR1 SGHTA and CDR2 FQGNSA. The CDR3 sequence: CASSFDRGYNEKLFF. In DNA, the CDR3 is TGTGCCAGCAGCTTCGACAGGGGCTATAATGAAAAACTGTTTTTT.

This clonotype was observed a handful of times. This chain connects TRBV19 to TRBJ1-5; D is unclear. Per germline, CDR1 LNHDA and CDR2 SQIVND (reference sequence). Between the trimmed V and J ends, which lost 3 bases and 0 bases, there was a span of 12 bases. The CDR3 extends over 16 amino acids. CDR3 protein: CASSMSVNPSNQPQHF. For the CDR3, the DNA is TGTGCCAGTAGTATGAGCGTCAACCCTAGCAATCAGCCCCAGCATTTT.

The V gene is TRBV6-1, the J gene TRBJ1-5, with 8 bases identical to TRBD1. Germline lookup yields CDR1 MNHNS and CDR2 SASEGT. The CDR3 runs 14 residues. V shed 6 bases and J 6 bases; nucleotides not matched to a gene: 7. CDR3 coding DNA: TGTGCCAGCAGGGCCCAGGACAGGGCTCAGCCCCAGCATTTT. Encoded protein: CASRAQDRAQPQHF.

This clonotype was counted between two and nine times. The chain is built from TRBV12-3 or TRBV12-4 and TRBJ1-3, with D possibly being TRBD1 (5 bases). This CDR3 is 15 amino acids long. V gave up 5 bases and J gave up 0 bases, with 11 bases separating them. The CDR3 DNA reads as TGTGCCAGCAGTCTCGGGGGAATCTCTGGAAACACCATATATTTT. Translation: CASSLGGISGNTIYF.